This is a list of T cell receptor beta chains from one sample in a study of T cells in Graves' hyperthyroidism and ophthalmopathy. MiXCR was run by TCRdb on the multiplex PCR reads, yielding one entry per CDR3 protein. The profile shows 700,000 to 950,000 distinct CDR3 sequences, 30% to 40% of them singletons. Sequenced: blood. These TCRs come from a woman between 35 and 50 years old with Graves' hyperthyroidism. The CDR3 runs from the conserved cysteine through the conserved F or W. The D gene is left open where the match is weak. Clone size is given for some rows only: seen once, a few or many times, or a class if the clone is expanded.

CDR3 DNA: TGTGCCATTACTAGCGGGGGGACCCAGGGCTACGAGCAGTACTTC
CDR3 protein: CAITSGGTQGYEQYF
clone size: -
V gene: TRBV10-3
D gene: TRBD2
J gene: TRBJ2-7

CDR3 DNA: TGTGCCATCAGTGAGGGACAGGGAGGGGATCAGCCCCAGTACTTC
CDR3 protein: CAISEGQGGDQPQYF
clone size: -
V gene: TRBV10-3
D gene: -
J gene: TRBJ2-5

CDR3 DNA: TGTGCCAGCAACGGAGAGACCCAGTACTTC
CDR3 protein: CASNGETQYF
clone size: -
V gene: TRBV28
D gene: -
J gene: TRBJ2-5

CDR3 DNA: TGCGCCAGCAGCCAAGAGACAGGTAGGGCAACGAACACTGAAGCTTTCTTT
CDR3 protein: CASSQETGRATNTEAFF
clone size: few
V gene: TRBV4-3
D gene: -
J gene: TRBJ1-1

CDR3 DNA: TGTGCCAGCAGGCCCGACGTGGGGACCGGGGAGCTGTTTTTT
CDR3 protein: CASRPDVGTGELFF
clone size: many
V gene: TRBV4-2
D gene: -
J gene: TRBJ2-2

CDR3 DNA: TGTGCCAGCAGTTGGGACGGTTACTCCTACGAGCAGTACTTC
CDR3 protein: CASSWDGYSYEQYF
clone size: -
V gene: TRBV25-1
D gene: -
J gene: TRBJ2-7

CDR3 DNA: TGTGCCAGCAGCCCCGACCCTATGTCCTACGAGCAGTACTTC
CDR3 protein: CASSPDPMSYEQYF
clone size: few
V gene: TRBV7-8
D gene: -
J gene: TRBJ2-7

CDR3 DNA: TGTGCTAGCAGCTCGGGACTACCAGAGACCCAGTACTTC
CDR3 protein: CASSSGLPETQYF
clone size: many
V gene: TRBV7-7
D gene: TRBD2
J gene: TRBJ2-5

CDR3 DNA: TGTGCCAGTAGTATCTCTGCGGGGTCCTCCTATGGCTACACCTTC
CDR3 protein: CASSISAGSSYGYTF
clone size: few
V gene: TRBV19
D gene: -
J gene: TRBJ1-2

CDR3 DNA: TGTGCCAGCAGCTTAGGGAACAGGGGGCTGGGAGAAAAACTGTTTTTT
CDR3 protein: CASSLGNRGLGEKLFF
clone size: -
V gene: TRBV7-2
D gene: TRBD1
J gene: TRBJ1-4

CDR3 DNA: TGTGCCAGCAGTGAAGCAGGAACACCCGGGGAGCTGTTTTTT
CDR3 protein: CASSEAGTPGELFF
clone size: many
V gene: TRBV2
D gene: -
J gene: TRBJ2-2

CDR3 DNA: TGTGCCAGCTGGGGAACCTCCAGCGTGGGAGAGACCCAGTACTTC
CDR3 protein: CASWGTSSVGETQYF
clone size: once
V gene: TRBV25-1
D gene: -
J gene: TRBJ2-5

CDR3 DNA: TGTGCCAGCAGTTACTCGTCTGGGGAAAAACTGTTTTTT
CDR3 protein: CASSYSSGEKLFF
clone size: many
V gene: TRBV6-5
D gene: -
J gene: TRBJ1-4

CDR3 DNA: TGTGCCAGCAGTTTTTCGCAGTCCTACGAGCAGTACTTC
CDR3 protein: CASSFSQSYEQYF
clone size: -
V gene: TRBV28
D gene: -
J gene: TRBJ2-7

CDR3 DNA: TGTGCCGGCAGCGCGGCGGCTGGAAACACCATATATTTT
CDR3 protein: CAGSAAAGNTIYF
clone size: -
V gene: TRBV9
D gene: -
J gene: TRBJ1-3

CDR3 DNA: TGCGCCAGCAGTGGGCTAGGTTATACGCAGTATTTT
CDR3 protein: CASSGLGYTQYF
clone size: once
V gene: TRBV10-1
D gene: -
J gene: TRBJ2-3

CDR3 DNA: TGCGCCAGCAGCCCGATGACTAGCGGGGAGGACTATGGCTACACCTTC
CDR3 protein: CASSPMTSGEDYGYTF
clone size: -
V gene: TRBV4-3
D gene: -
J gene: TRBJ1-2

CDR3 DNA: TGTGCCAGCAGTCCCAGGGTCATTAACACCGGGGAGCTGTTTTTT
CDR3 protein: CASSPRVINTGELFF
clone size: -
V gene: TRBV6-5
D gene: -
J gene: TRBJ2-2

CDR3 DNA: TGTGCCAGCAATGAGGGTACGAGGGAAGCTTTCTTT
CDR3 protein: CASNEGTREAFF
clone size: many
V gene: TRBV2
D gene: -
J gene: TRBJ1-1

CDR3 DNA: TGCAGCGTTGGGGGTCCCCGGACCTCTGGGGCCAACGTCCTGACTTTC
CDR3 protein: CSVGGPRTSGANVLTF
clone size: -
V gene: TRBV29-1
D gene: -
J gene: TRBJ2-6

CDR3 DNA: TGTGCCAGCAGTCGGGGTTCACTCCCTTATAGCAATCAGCCCCAGCATTTT
CDR3 protein: CASSRGSLPYSNQPQHF
clone size: -
V gene: TRBV12-3/TRBV12-4
D gene: -
J gene: TRBJ1-5

CDR3 DNA: TGTGCCAGCAGTCGAGTCCCAGGGTTGGAGGCTTTCTTT
CDR3 protein: CASSRVPGLEAFF
clone size: few
V gene: TRBV7-3
D gene: -
J gene: TRBJ1-1

CDR3 DNA: TGTGCCAGCAGCTTAGCGGCCAGCTTCTACGAGCAGTACTTC
CDR3 protein: CASSLAASFYEQYF
clone size: many
V gene: TRBV7-9
D gene: -
J gene: TRBJ2-7

CDR3 DNA: TGTGCCAGCAGCTTTAGACCATCCGGACAGGGATGGACTGAAGCTTTCTTT
CDR3 protein: CASSFRPSGQGWTEAFF
clone size: -
V gene: TRBV11-2
D gene: TRBD1
J gene: TRBJ1-1

CDR3 DNA: TGTGCCAGCAGCCTCAGGGACCCGTCGGTGGAAAAACTGTTTTTT
CDR3 protein: CASSLRDPSVEKLFF
clone size: -
V gene: TRBV6-5
D gene: -
J gene: TRBJ1-4

CDR3 DNA: TGTGCCAGCAGCCACACAGGGGCCGAACAGCCCCAGCATTTT
CDR3 protein: CASSHTGAEQPQHF
clone size: -
V gene: TRBV7-8
D gene: TRBD1
J gene: TRBJ1-5

CDR3 DNA: TGTGCCAGTAGTCCGGATGCGGGGACGAACACTGAAGCTTTCTTT
CDR3 protein: CASSPDAGTNTEAFF
clone size: few
V gene: TRBV19
D gene: -
J gene: TRBJ1-1

CDR3 DNA: TGTGCCACCCTAGGGGTGGGCACTGAAGCTTTCTTT
CDR3 protein: CATLGVGTEAFF
clone size: many
V gene: TRBV2
D gene: -
J gene: TRBJ1-1

CDR3 DNA: TGCGCCAGCAGCTTGGACAGACAGGGGGCGTACACTGAAGCTTTCTTT
CDR3 protein: CASSLDRQGAYTEAFF
clone size: -
V gene: TRBV5-1
D gene: TRBD1
J gene: TRBJ1-1

CDR3 DNA: TGTGCCAGCACCCTTCTAGCAAACTCCTACGAGCAGTACTTC
CDR3 protein: CASTLLANSYEQYF
clone size: few
V gene: TRBV7-2
D gene: -
J gene: TRBJ2-7

CDR3 DNA: TGTGCCAGCGGGAAATGGGGCGACCGGTACTTC
CDR3 protein: CASGKWGDRYF
clone size: -
V gene: TRBV9
D gene: -
J gene: TRBJ2-5

CDR3 DNA: TGTGCCAGCAGCTCGCGACAGGGTAACGTCGGCTGCACCTTC
CDR3 protein: CASSSRQGNVGCTF
clone size: -
V gene: TRBV7-2
D gene: TRBD1
J gene: TRBJ1-2

CDR3 DNA: TGTGCCAGCCTAAAACTCGGACAGGGACAAGAGACCCAGTACTTC
CDR3 protein: CASLKLGQGQETQYF
clone size: many
V gene: TRBV7-9
D gene: TRBD1
J gene: TRBJ2-5

CDR3 DNA: TGTGCCAGTAGGGGTTCCCAGGGCGATCTGGCCGGGGAGCTGTTTTTC
CDR3 protein: CASRGSQGDLAGELFF
clone size: -
V gene: TRBV19
D gene: -
J gene: TRBJ2-2

CDR3 DNA: TGTGCCAGCAGCCTGGACAGGAGCTATGGCTACACCTTC
CDR3 protein: CASSLDRSYGYTF
clone size: many
V gene: TRBV7-2
D gene: TRBD1
J gene: TRBJ1-2

CDR3 DNA: TGTGCCAGTAGTCCGGGGGACAGCCCGATCTATGGCTACACCTTC
CDR3 protein: CASSPGDSPIYGYTF
clone size: -
V gene: TRBV19
D gene: TRBD1
J gene: TRBJ1-2

CDR3 DNA: TGTGCCAGTAAGCCGACTATTAGCACAGATACGCAGTATTTT
CDR3 protein: CASKPTISTDTQYF
clone size: -
V gene: TRBV19
D gene: -
J gene: TRBJ2-3

CDR3 DNA: TGTGCCAGCAGCTCGGGACTAGCTGCCGAGCAGTACTTC
CDR3 protein: CASSSGLAAEQYF
clone size: many
V gene: TRBV11-2
D gene: TRBD2
J gene: TRBJ2-7

CDR3 DNA: TGCGCCAGCAGCCAAGTTACCGGGACAGGGAATCTCTACGAGCAGTACTTC
CDR3 protein: CASSQVTGTGNLYEQYF
clone size: -
V gene: TRBV4-3
D gene: TRBD1
J gene: TRBJ2-7

CDR3 DNA: TGTGCCAGTAGGGACCGGGGGACGAACACTGAAGCTTTCTTT
CDR3 protein: CASRDRGTNTEAFF
clone size: -
V gene: TRBV19
D gene: -
J gene: TRBJ1-1

CDR3 DNA: TGTGCCAGCAGGCACGGACCGTCCTACGAGCAGTACTTC
CDR3 protein: CASRHGPSYEQYF
clone size: many
V gene: TRBV6-5
D gene: -
J gene: TRBJ2-7

CDR3 DNA: TGCGCCAGCAGTGATCGGAGGGATCGCTCTAATGAGCAGTACTTC
CDR3 protein: CASSDRRDRSNEQYF
clone size: -
V gene: TRBV10-1
D gene: -
J gene: TRBJ2-7

CDR3 DNA: TGTGCCAGCAGTCAAGGGACGGGGTATAGCAATCAGCCCCAACATTTT
CDR3 protein: CASSQGTGYSNQPQHF
clone size: few
V gene: TRBV12-3/TRBV12-4
D gene: -
J gene: TRBJ1-5

CDR3 DNA: TGTGCCAGCAGCCCGACAGGGGTTGTGGCTGAAGCTTTCTTT
CDR3 protein: CASSPTGVVAEAFF
clone size: -
V gene: TRBV7-9
D gene: TRBD1
J gene: TRBJ1-1

CDR3 DNA: TGTGCCAGCAGTTACACCACAGGGGAGAACAGTGAAGCTTTCTTT
CDR3 protein: CASSYTTGENSEAFF
clone size: many
V gene: TRBV6-5
D gene: TRBD1
J gene: TRBJ1-1

CDR3 DNA: TGTGCCAGCAGCTCTAGCGGGCGCACAGATACGCAGTATTTT
CDR3 protein: CASSSSGRTDTQYF
clone size: -
V gene: TRBV9
D gene: TRBD2
J gene: TRBJ2-3

CDR3 DNA: TGCGCCAGCACTTGGGACCGTAACACCGGGGAGCTGTTTTTT
CDR3 protein: CASTWDRNTGELFF
clone size: -
V gene: TRBV5-1
D gene: -
J gene: TRBJ2-2

CDR3 DNA: TGTGCCAGCAGCTTATACGGTTTTACGGGAAACGGTAATTCACCCCTCCACTTT
CDR3 protein: CASSLYGFTGNGNSPLHF
clone size: -
V gene: TRBV7-2
D gene: -
J gene: TRBJ1-6

CDR3 DNA: TGTGCCATCCGGCCTCCCCATCAGCCCCAGCATTTT
CDR3 protein: CAIRPPHQPQHF
clone size: -
V gene: TRBV10-3
D gene: -
J gene: TRBJ1-5